The sample holds a few counts of the clone carrying this T cell receptor (beta chain). Its antigen is unidentified. Sample time point: newly diagnosed GD, antithyroid drugs for less than 3 months. PBMC RNA served as the TCR library source. The record originates from a study of regulatory T cells in long-lasting Graves disease. General study points: For persistent Graves' patients, TCR diversity was lower than for newly diagnosed ones. Persistent disease was associated with favored TRBV28 usage and with favored use of TRBJ1-2 and TRBJ2-5.

This CDR3 spans 18 amino acids. J gave up 4 bases and V 4 bases, and 13 bases lay outside the gene matches. Per the germline V gene, CDR1 is SGHAT and CDR2 is FQNNGV. Assembly of TCR beta libraries relied on iRepertoire HTBI primers together with Arm-PCR of CDR3 regions. MiXCR, applied by TCRdb to the multiplex PCR reads, yields one record per CDR3 protein. This sample yields roughly 510,000 distinct CDR3 sequences, of which about 16% are seen a single time; 12% belongs to the top ten. The same data also contributed to another study, on T cells in Graves' hyperthyroidism and ophthalmopathy. That source adds: Stable Graves' hyperthyroidism denoted no ophthalmopathy progression over 18 months. Peripheral blood also featured most of the thyroid clonotypes expanded above 0.001.

The source material was peripheral blood mononuclear cells (PBMCs), sampled at new diagnosis, from a patient treated with antithyroid drugs. The J gene is TRBJ2-2, the V gene TRBV11-2; TRBD2 matches 9 bases. The TCR was taken from a man younger than 30 with Graves disease. The DNA of the CDR3 is TGTGCCAGCAGCTCAATCACTCGGGCGGGAGGGCGCACCGGGGAGCTGTTTTTT. This codes for CASSSITRAGGRTGELFF.